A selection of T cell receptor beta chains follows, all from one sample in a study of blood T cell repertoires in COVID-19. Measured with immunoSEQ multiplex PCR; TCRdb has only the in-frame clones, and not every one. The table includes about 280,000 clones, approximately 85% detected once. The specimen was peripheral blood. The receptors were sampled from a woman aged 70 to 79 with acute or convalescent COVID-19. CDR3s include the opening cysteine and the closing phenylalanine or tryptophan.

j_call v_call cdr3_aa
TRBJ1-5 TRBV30 CAWSVRGMEPQHF
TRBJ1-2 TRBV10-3 CAITSYRGHYYGYTF
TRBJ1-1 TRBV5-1 CASSLNQGGTEAFF
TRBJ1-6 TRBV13 CASKRGYNSPLHF
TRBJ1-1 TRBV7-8 CASSPWTGNTEAFF
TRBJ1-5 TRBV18 CASSPGQGDPQHF
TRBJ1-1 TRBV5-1 CASSLEGTGGAFF
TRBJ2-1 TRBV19 CASRPGGYNEQFF
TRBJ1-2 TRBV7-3 CASSMTGTGGAGIDGYTF
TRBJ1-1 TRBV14 CASSQRQGAGTEAFF
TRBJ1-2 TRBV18 CASSRPDRGDYGYTF
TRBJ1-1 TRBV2 CASSEGANTEAFF
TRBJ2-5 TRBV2 CASTISGALQETQYF
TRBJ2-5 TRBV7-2 CASSFGGARETQYF
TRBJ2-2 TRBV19 CASSMQGTGELFF
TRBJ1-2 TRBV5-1 CASSLSGTVAGDTF
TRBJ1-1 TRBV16 CASSPDAVPLAFF
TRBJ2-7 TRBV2 CASGGDGNYEQYF
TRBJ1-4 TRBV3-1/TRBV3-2 CASSRRTTPEKLFF
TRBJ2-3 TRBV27 CASSPPPQASTDTQYF
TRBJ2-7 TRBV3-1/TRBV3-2 CASSQVGNEQYF
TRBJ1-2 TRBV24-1 CATSDQTAGHLNYGYTF